This T cell receptor (beta chain) was captured in a study of blood T cell repertoires in COVID-19. In its sample, this clone was seen a few times. Original analysis: The authors estimated nucleated cell counts from reference gene primer amplification. Clones were sequenced by immunoSEQ multiplex PCR, and TCRdb holds only the in-frame ones, with some missing. V, J and clone size are taken as reported in that table, and D and trimming were inferred from the DNA itself. The sample yields about 75,000 clones, roughly 88% seen once. V lost 3 bases and J 1 base, leaving 8 bases between the germline ends. Germline V gene data show CDR1 as SGDLS and CDR2 as YYNGEE. The CDR3 has 13 amino acids.

This chain joins TRBV9 and TRBJ2-7; D uncertain. Specimen: peripheral blood. The TCR sequence derives from a woman between 45 and 65 years old with acute or convalescent COVID-19. The CDR3 DNA reads TGTGCCAGCAGCGACACAGAGTCCTACGAGCAGTACTTC. Translated, it gives CASSDTESYEQYF. Full variable domain (remainder filled in from reference TRBV9 and TRBJ2-7): DSGVTQTPKHLITATGQRVTLRCSPRSGDLSVYWYQQSLDQGLQFLIQYYNGEERAKGNILERFSAQQFPDLHSELNLSSLELGDSALYFCASSDTESYEQYFGPGTRLTVT.